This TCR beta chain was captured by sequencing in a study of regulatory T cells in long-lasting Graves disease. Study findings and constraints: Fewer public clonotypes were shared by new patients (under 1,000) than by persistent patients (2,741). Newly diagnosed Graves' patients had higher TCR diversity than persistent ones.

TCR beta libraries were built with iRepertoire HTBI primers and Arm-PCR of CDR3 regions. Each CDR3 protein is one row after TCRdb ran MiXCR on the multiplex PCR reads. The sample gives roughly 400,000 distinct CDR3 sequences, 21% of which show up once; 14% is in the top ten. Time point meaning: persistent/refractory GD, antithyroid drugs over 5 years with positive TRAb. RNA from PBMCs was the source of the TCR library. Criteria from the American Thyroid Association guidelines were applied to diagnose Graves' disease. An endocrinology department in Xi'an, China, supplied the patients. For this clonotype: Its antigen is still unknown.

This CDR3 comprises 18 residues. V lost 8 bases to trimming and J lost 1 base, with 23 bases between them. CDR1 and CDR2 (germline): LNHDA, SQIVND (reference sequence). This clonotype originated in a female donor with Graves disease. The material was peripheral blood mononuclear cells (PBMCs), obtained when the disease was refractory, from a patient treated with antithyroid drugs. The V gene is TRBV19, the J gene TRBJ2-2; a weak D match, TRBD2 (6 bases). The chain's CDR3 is CASGGAARHDWNTGELFF. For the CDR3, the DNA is TGTGCCAGTGGAGGGGCAGCAAGGCACGATTGGAACACCGGGGAGCTGTTTTTT.